This T cell receptor beta chain was observed in a study of T cells after yellow fever vaccination (dated by TCRdb to 2018 to 2020). Regarding the study in general: The SMART-Seq v4 Ultra Low Input RNA kit was used to prepare libraries from fractions with low cell numbers. To follow T-cell clones before and after both primary and booster YFV17D yellow fever vaccination, bulk TCR alpha and beta repertoires underwent longitudinal sequencing. Two healthy male donors, one aged 18 to 30 and one aged 30 to 40 years, made up the cohort. Blood samples were taken at several timepoints before and after primary and secondary immunization, and bulk PBMC replicates and cell subsets were isolated.

Interpreted using the paper, the treatment or condition label stands for: live attenuated yellow fever vaccine strain. Two biological replicates of bulk PBMCs were collected at each blood-draw timepoint. A standard Ficoll-Paque protocol was used to isolate PBMCs from peripheral blood. TriZol was used to extract RNA from bulk PBMCs, CD4 and CD8 fractions, and dextramer-positive and dextramer-negative fractions. TCR cDNA was synthesized by 5'RACE template switching, which introduced a universal primer site and unique molecular identifiers. Priming for cDNA synthesis came from both the TCR alpha and TCR beta constant segments. Library amplification used two PCR steps, and the second PCR step added sample barcodes and sequencing adapters. Sequencing of libraries was performed on Illumina HiSeq 2500 (2x100 bp) or NovaSeq (2x150 bp). The authors' analysis ran thus. MIGEC handled demultiplexing of reads and collapsing into UMI consensus sequences, while MiXCR performed V(D)J alignment. Clonotypes responding to the vaccine were identified with edgeR on replicate PBMC samples, with the criteria of FDR below 0.01 and a log2 fold change above 5 up to day 15. Bulk clonotypes were assigned CD4 or CD8 identity according to which sequenced CD4 or CD8 repertoire held them at higher abundance. TCRdb reworked the public reads: Q25 trimming with fastp, MiXCR clone assembly, productive beta chains retained. Identical CDR3 protein sequences are pooled into one entry, listed with their most common genes and DNA. TCRdb's processing, not the authors', yielded these V and J calls. The sample yields 500,000 to 650,000 distinct CDR3 sequences; about a sixth were counted once. The biggest ten clones account for about 18% of the sample.

The study at large found these results: Because only two donors were included in the study, the extent to which the findings can be generalized is limited. The secondary T-cell response was found to be weaker but faster than the primary response, with a peak reached on day 5 rather than on day 15. Because abundant contaminating clonotypes from the bulk population could be contained in FACS-sorted repertoires, computational filtering was required. A small fraction of clonotypes appeared in both the CD4 and CD8 compartments, likely as a result of convergent recombination. After the booster, most clones that had expanded after primary vaccination were detected again (almost 97% of CD4 and 88% of CD8), suggesting broad maintenance of memory.

Points on this clonotype: The specificity of this receptor is unknown. Base quality data are lacking; no much larger clone is found one base away.

The germline V gene (reference sequence) supplies CDR1 DFQATT and CDR2 SNEGSKA. V and J lose 6 bases and 2 bases, and a span of 13 bases separates them. The CDR3 contains 13 residues, cysteine and phenylalanine counted. Only the CDR3 DNA stays, 39 bases, in frame from base 1. The receptor's source is a man aged 18 to 30 who received the YFV17D yellow fever vaccine. The sequencing used PBMCs, collected 5 days after the first yellow fever vaccination. The receptor chain draws on TRBV20-1 and TRBJ1-2, with the D gene not confidently named. Here is the DNA: TGCAGTGCCACGGGGAGCCGGAACTATGGCTACACCTTC. It encodes CSATGSRNYGYTF.